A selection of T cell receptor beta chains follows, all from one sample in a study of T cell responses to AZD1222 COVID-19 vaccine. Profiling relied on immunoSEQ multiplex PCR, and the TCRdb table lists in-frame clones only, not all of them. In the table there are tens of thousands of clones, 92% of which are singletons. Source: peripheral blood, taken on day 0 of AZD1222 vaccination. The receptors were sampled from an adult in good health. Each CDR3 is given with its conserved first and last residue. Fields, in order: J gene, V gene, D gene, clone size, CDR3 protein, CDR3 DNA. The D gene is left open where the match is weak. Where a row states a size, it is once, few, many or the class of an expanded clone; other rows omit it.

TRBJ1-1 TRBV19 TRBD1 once CASNPTGGLTEAFF TGTGCCAGTAACCCGACAGGGGGCTTGACTGAAGCTTTCTTT
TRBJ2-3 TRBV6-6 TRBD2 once CASSYTSGSSDTQYF TGTGCCAGCAGTTACACAAGCGGGAGCTCAGATACGCAGTATTTT
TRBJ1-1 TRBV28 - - CASTPGTEAFF TGTGCCAGCACACCGGGCACTGAAGCTTTCTTT
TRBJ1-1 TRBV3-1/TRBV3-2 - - CASSLMNTEAFF TGTGCCAGCAGCTTAATGAACACTGAAGCTTTCTTT
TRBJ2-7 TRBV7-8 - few CASSDGAGLAYEQYF TGTGCCAGCAGCGATGGGGCGGGGCTCGCCTACGAGCAGTACTTC
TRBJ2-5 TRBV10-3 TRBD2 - CARLAGEETQYF TGTGCCAGACTAGCGGGGGAAGAGACCCAGTACTTC
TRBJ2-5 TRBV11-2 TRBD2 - CASSLEHPRGGRARLETQYF TGTGCCAGCAGCTTAGAACATCCGAGGGGCGGGAGGGCCAGGTTGGAGACCCAGTACTTC
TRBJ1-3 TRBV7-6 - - CASSLGTSSGNTIYF TGTGCCAGCAGCTTAGGGACCAGCTCTGGAAACACCATATATTTT
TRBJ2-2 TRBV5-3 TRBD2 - CARSLGGTSGINTGELFF TGTGCCAGAAGCTTGGGTGGAACTAGCGGGATTAACACCGGGGAGCTGTTTTTT
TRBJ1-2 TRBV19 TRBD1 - CASRRQGGYGYTF TGTGCCAGTAGGAGACAGGGGGGCTATGGCTACACCTTC
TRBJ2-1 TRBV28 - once CASSTVGDMVYNEQFF TGTGCCAGCAGCACCGTGGGGGATATGGTCTACAATGAGCAGTTCTTC
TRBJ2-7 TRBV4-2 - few CASSQVFGNSHEQYF TGTGCCAGCAGCCAAGTATTTGGCAACTCCCACGAGCAGTACTTC
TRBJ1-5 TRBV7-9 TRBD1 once CASSSSPQGDQPQHF TGTGCCAGCAGCTCTAGTCCGCAGGGGGATCAGCCCCAGCATTTT
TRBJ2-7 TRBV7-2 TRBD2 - CASSLTPSGRAYEQYF TGTGCCAGCAGCCTAACCCCCAGCGGGAGGGCCTACGAGCAGTACTTC
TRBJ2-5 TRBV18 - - CASSPGAYETQYF TGTGCCAGCTCACCAGGGGCATATGAGACCCAGTACTTC
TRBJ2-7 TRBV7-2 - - CASSLTNYEQYF TGTGCCAGCAGCTTAACCAACTACGAGCAGTACTTC
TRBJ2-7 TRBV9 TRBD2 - CASSAPGLASNEQYF TGTGCCAGCAGCGCCCCGGGACTAGCATCCAACGAGCAGTACTTC
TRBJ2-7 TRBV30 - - CAWSPSGGEQYF TGTGCCTGGAGTCCGAGTGGTGGCGAGCAGTACTTC
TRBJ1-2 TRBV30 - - CAWSRHGREAYGYTF TGTGCCTGGAGTAGACACGGGAGGGAAGCCTATGGCTACACCTTC
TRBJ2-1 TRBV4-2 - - CASSQDPPGEVYNEQFF TGTGCCAGCAGCCAAGATCCCCCGGGAGAAGTTTACAATGAGCAGTTCTTC
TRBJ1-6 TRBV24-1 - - CATSAGPGSPLHF TGTGCCACCAGTGCGGGCCCCGGTTCACCCCTCCACTTT
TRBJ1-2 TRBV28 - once CASSLPGMAYGYTF TGTGCCAGCAGTCTGCCAGGGATGGCCTATGGCTACACCTTC
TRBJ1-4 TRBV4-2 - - CASSQDAGFATTNEKLFF TGTGCCAGCAGCCAAGATGCGGGCTTCGCAACAACTAATGAAAAACTGTTTTTT
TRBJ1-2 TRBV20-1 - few CSVREAYGYTF TGCAGTGTTAGGGAGGCCTATGGCTACACCTTC
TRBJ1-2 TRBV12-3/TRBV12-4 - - CASSLEGLYGYTF TGTGCCAGCAGTTTAGAGGGATTATATGGCTACACCTTC
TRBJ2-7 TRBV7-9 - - CASSLETGRYGYEQYF TGTGCCAGCAGCCTAGAGACAGGTCGTTACGGTTACGAGCAGTACTTC
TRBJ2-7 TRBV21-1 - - CASSPHLAGFSYEQYF TGTGCCAGCAGCCCGCATCTGGCAGGATTCTCCTACGAGCAGTACTTC
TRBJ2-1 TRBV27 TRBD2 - CASSPTSAGEQFF TGTGCCAGCAGCCCGACTAGCGCCGGTGAGCAGTTCTTC
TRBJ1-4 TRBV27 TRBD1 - CASSGRDRGLRDEKLFF TGTGCCAGCAGTGGGCGGGACAGGGGGCTAAGGGATGAAAAACTGTTTTTT
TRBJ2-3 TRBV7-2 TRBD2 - CASSEGLVSDTQYF TGTGCCAGCAGCGAAGGACTAGTTTCGGATACGCAGTATTTT
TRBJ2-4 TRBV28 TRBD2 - CASGRANRGAQYF TGTGCGAGCGGGAGGGCCAACAGGGGCGCTCAGTACTTC
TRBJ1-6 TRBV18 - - CASSPTGNYNSPLHF TGTGCCAGCTCACCAACAGGAAACTATAATTCACCCCTCCACTTT
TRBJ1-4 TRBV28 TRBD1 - CASSKGQGNNEKLFF TGTGCCAGCAGCAAGGGACAGGGGAATAATGAAAAACTGTTTTTT
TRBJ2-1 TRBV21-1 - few CASSKCGGRAVNEQFF TGTGCCAGCAGCAAGTGCGGCGGGAGGGCCGTCAATGAGCAGTTCTTC
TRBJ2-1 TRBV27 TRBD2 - CASRSGTSGRTYNEQFF TGTGCCAGCAGATCCGGGACTAGCGGGAGAACCTACAATGAGCAGTTCTTC
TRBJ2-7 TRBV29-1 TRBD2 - CSVEGLAGPYEQYF TGCAGCGTTGAGGGACTAGCGGGCCCCTACGAGCAGTACTTC
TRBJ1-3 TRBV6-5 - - CASSFTSSGNTIYF TGTGCCAGCAGTTTCACTAGCTCTGGAAACACCATATATTTT
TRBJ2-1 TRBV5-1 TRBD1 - CASSLGSGGLGYNEQFF TGCGCCAGCAGCTTGGGCTCAGGGGGCTTAGGCTACAATGAGCAGTTCTTC
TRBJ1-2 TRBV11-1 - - CASSRGTWGYTF TGTGCCAGCAGCCGCGGGACGTGGGGCTACACCTTC
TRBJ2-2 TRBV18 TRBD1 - CASSPKGQGVTGELFF TGTGCCAGCTCACCGAAGGGACAGGGGGTTACCGGGGAGCTGTTTTTT
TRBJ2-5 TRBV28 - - CASSLVSEETQYF TGTGCCAGCAGTTTGGTTAGCGAGGAGACCCAGTACTTC
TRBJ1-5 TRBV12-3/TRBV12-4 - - CASSPQPGQPQHF TGTGCCAGCAGCCCCCAACCAGGTCAGCCCCAGCATTTT
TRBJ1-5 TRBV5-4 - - CASSLPNQPQHF TGTGCCAGCAGCTTGCCCAATCAGCCCCAGCATTTT
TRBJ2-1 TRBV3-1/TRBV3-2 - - CASSQGAHHDREYNEQFF TGTGCCAGCAGCCAAGGCGCTCATCACGACAGAGAATACAATGAGCAGTTCTTC
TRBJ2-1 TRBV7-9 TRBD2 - CASSSSRLAGGLEQFF TGTGCCAGCAGCTCCTCAAGACTAGCGGGAGGGCTTGAGCAGTTCTTC
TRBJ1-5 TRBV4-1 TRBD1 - CASSQVADRPNQPQHF TGCGCCAGCAGCCAAGTTGCGGACAGGCCTAATCAGCCCCAGCATTTT
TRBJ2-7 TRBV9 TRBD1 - CASSVGSGQGAREQYF TGTGCCAGCAGCGTAGGGTCGGGACAGGGGGCGAGGGAGCAGTACTTC
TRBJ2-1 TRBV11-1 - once CASSLGPLWQFF TGTGCCAGCAGCTTAGGGCCATTGTGGCAGTTCTTC
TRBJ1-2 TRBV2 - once CASSAVNYGYTF TGTGCCAGCAGTGCCGTAAACTATGGCTACACCTTC
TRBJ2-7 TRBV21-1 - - CASSLRQGRWHEQYF TGTGCCAGCAGCCTCCGCCAGGGGAGGTGGCACGAGCAGTACTTC
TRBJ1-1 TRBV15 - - CATSSSLAGYTEAFF TGTGCCACCAGCTCCTCATTAGCAGGGTACACTGAAGCTTTCTTT
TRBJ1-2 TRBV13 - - CASSLGTGYGYTF TGTGCCAGCAGCTTAGGGACTGGCTATGGCTACACCTTC
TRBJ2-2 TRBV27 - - CASRYRVANPGELFF TGTGCCAGCAGGTACAGGGTTGCAAACCCCGGGGAGCTGTTTTTT
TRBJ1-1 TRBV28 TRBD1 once CASSSPGQHMNTEAFF TGTGCCAGCAGTTCTCCGGGACAGCACATGAACACTGAAGCTTTCTTT
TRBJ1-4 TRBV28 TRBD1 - CASSGRDRNNEKLFF TGTGCCAGCAGTGGCAGGGACAGGAATAATGAAAAACTGTTTTTT
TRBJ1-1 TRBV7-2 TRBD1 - CASSLAGQGSTEAFF TGTGCCAGCAGCTTAGCGGGACAGGGCAGCACTGAAGCTTTCTTT
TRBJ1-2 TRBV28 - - CASSQAVNYGYTF TGTGCCAGCAGCCAGGCGGTGAACTATGGCTACACCTTC
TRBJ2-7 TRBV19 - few CASSIADSYYEQYF TGTGCCAGTAGTATCGCCGACAGCTATTACGAGCAGTACTTC
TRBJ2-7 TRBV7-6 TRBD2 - CASSSGLARDEQYF TGTGCCAGCAGCTCGGGACTAGCTCGCGACGAGCAGTACTTC
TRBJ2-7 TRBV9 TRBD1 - CASSARDRPYEQYF TGTGCCAGCAGCGCCCGGGACAGACCCTACGAGCAGTACTTC